These 2 T cell receptor beta chains share one sample of origin, sequenced in a study of blood T cell repertoires in COVID-19. Libraries were prepared by immunoSEQ multiplex PCR; TCRdb keeps only in-frame clonotypes and omits some of them. The sample shows about 190,000 clones, 60% to 80% of them seen only once. The sequencing input was peripheral blood. Receptors were obtained from a man between 60 and 70 years old with active or convalescent COVID-19.

This CDR3 is CASSQFRGNTEAFF. The DNA for the CDR3 is TGTGCCAGCAGCCAATTCCGGGGGAACACTGAAGCTTTCTTT. The gene calls are TRBV11-2 and TRBJ1-1, with D unresolved. The CDR3 runs 14 residues. Germline-derived CDR1 and CDR2 are SGHAT and FQNNGV. The V end was cut by 5 bases, the J end by 1 base, with 11 bases between.

The chain couples TRBV5-8 to TRBJ1-1; 7 nucleotides line up with TRBD1. Germline values: CDR1 SGHTS, CDR2 YDEGEE. The CDR3 has 14 amino acids. J was trimmed by 1 base and V by 3 bases; bases with no gene match: 3. The CDR3 DNA is TGTGCCAGCAGCTCCGACAGGGCGAACACTGAAGCTTTCTTT. It codes for CASSSDRANTEAFF.